The 14 T cell receptor beta chains listed next were all sequenced from one sample in a study of shared clonotypes between healthy human individuals (dated by TCRdb to 2018 to 2021). The library was built by means of the immunoSEQ multiplex PCR assay. TCRdb provides this immuneACCESS table in a form limited to in-frame rearrangements. Some clones are lacking; in checked studies, under half of them reflect an unresolved V gene, and why the rest are absent is not known. This sample lists around 2.5 million clones; approximately 93% were detected once. Jointly, the top ten make up more than 0.35% of the sample. The specimen was naive CD4+ T cells from PBMCs. The sample's cell subset or site label, in plain terms: CD45RA+ positively selected. These receptors were collected from a man aged 18 to 35 in good health. Some clones in this sample may be carry-over from other donors' samples.

This clone was recorded once. The V and J genes are TRBV15 and TRBJ2-1; D might be TRBD1 or TRBD2, each matching 5 bases. The CDR3 consists of 15 residues. V shed 1 base and J shed 8 bases, with 15 bases lying between them. Per germline, CDR1 LNHNV and CDR2 YYDKDF (reference sequence). For the CDR3, the DNA is TGTGCCACCAGCAGAGCCGGGGTCGGGGCGCATGAGCAGTTCTTC. Its protein product is CATSRAGVGAHEQFF.

Here the CDR3 DNA reads TGTGCCAGCAGCTTGGGGGGGGGACAGGGCTCCTACGAGCAGTACTTC. The encoded protein is CASSLGGGQGSYEQYF. The chain has TRBV5-4 and TRBJ2-7; the match to TRBD1 covers 9 bases. Germline V gene lookup returns CDR1 SGHNT and CDR2 YYREEE (reference sequence). The CDR3 contains 16 residues. J gave up 0 bases and V 0 bases, and 4 bases lay outside the gene matches. The complete variable domain, with remaining parts taken from reference TRBV5-4 and TRBJ2-7, reads ETGVTQSPTHLIKTRGQQVTLRCSSQSGHNTVSWYQQALGQGPQFIFQYYREEENGRGNFPPRFSGLQFPNYSSELNVNALELDDSALYLCASSLGGGQGSYEQYFGPGTRLTVT.

This clone was recorded once. This rearrangement joins TRBV5-1 to TRBJ2-2, with a possible D match to TRBD1 (6 bases). Trimming took off 4 bases at V and 3 bases at J, with 10 bases between the two ends. CDR1 and CDR2 from the germline V gene are SGHRS and YFSETQ. The CDR3 runs to 14 residues. CDR3 residues: CASSPSGDTGELFF. The CDR3 nucleotides read TGCGCCAGCAGCCCATCAGGGGACACCGGGGAGCTGTTTTTT.

The chain links TRBV5-6 to TRBJ1-1; D call uncertain. Trimming stripped 0 bases from V and 0 bases from J, with 9 bases between. The length of the CDR3 is 15 residues. Germline V gene lookup returns CDR1 SGHDT and CDR2 YYEEEE. CDR3 in amino acids: CASSLVVPMNTEAFF. For the CDR3, the DNA is TGTGCCAGCAGCTTGGTTGTCCCTATGAACACTGAAGCTTTCTTT.

This rearrangement joins TRBV28 to TRBJ1-1, with D possibly being TRBD1 (6 bases). This CDR3 spans 11 amino acids. Germline CDR1 is MDHEN and CDR2 is SYDVKM. Trimming took off 8 bases at V and 3 bases at J, with 7 bases between the two ends. CDR3 coding DNA: TGTGCCAGCGAGGGGGACACTGAAGCTTTCTTT. This sequence encodes CASEGDTEAFF.

The table lists this clone with a count of one. V gene TRBV7-9 combines with J gene TRBJ2-5, with D possibly TRBD1 on 7 matching bases. CDR1 and CDR2 (germline): SEHNR, FQNEAQ (reference sequence). The CDR3 covers 17 residues. Trimming pared 1 base from V and 10 bases from J, leaving 25 bases between. The CDR3 region has the DNA TGTGCCAGCAGCTTAGAGGAGGGGACAGTCCGCGGGGCAGGCCAGTACTTC. Protein: CASSLEEGTVRGAGQYF.

The chain has TRBV5-4 and TRBJ1-1, with a possible D match to TRBD1 (6 bases). Trimming cost V 1 base and J 5 bases, with 9 bases left between them. CDR1 and CDR2 from the germline V gene are SGHNT and YYREEE (reference sequence). This CDR3 spans 13 amino acids. This CDR3 reads CASSLKGGTEAFF. CDR3 in DNA: TGTGCCAGCAGCTTGAAGGGGGGGACTGAAGCTTTCTTT.

The chain uses TRBV9 and TRBJ2-2, with D possibly being TRBD1 (5 bases). The CDR3 extends over 14 amino acids. Trimming shortened V by 0 bases and J by 6 bases, and 9 bases separated the two germline ends. CDR1 and CDR2 from the germline V gene are SGDLS and YYNGEE. CDR3 protein: CASSVGQSSGELFF. CDR3 DNA sequence: TGTGCCAGCAGCGTAGGACAGAGCTCCGGGGAGCTGTTTTTT. The whole variable domain, filled in from reference TRBV9 and TRBJ2-2, reads DSGVTQTPKHLITATGQRVTLRCSPRSGDLSVYWYQQSLDQGLQFLIQYYNGEERAKGNILERFSAQQFPDLHSELNLSSLELGDSALYFCASSVGQSSGELFFGEGSRLTVL.

V gene TRBV6-1 combines with J gene TRBJ2-5; no firm D call. The V end was cut by 2 bases, the J end by 5 bases, with 12 bases between. The CDR3 length is 14 residues. Germline CDR1 and CDR2: MNHNS and SASEGT. This CDR3 is CASSERFRSETQYF. The CDR3 coding sequence is TGTGCCAGCAGTGAAAGGTTCCGGTCCGAGACCCAGTACTTC.

The chain combines TRBV27 with TRBJ2-3; 7 positions match TRBD1. Germline CDR1 is MNHEY and CDR2 is SMNVEV (reference sequence). CDR3 size: 16 residues. Trimming took 2 bases from V and 1 from J; bases not matched to a gene: 6. As DNA, the CDR3 is TGTGCCAGCAGTTTAAGGCCGGGACAGCGCACAGATACGCAGTATTTT. Amino acid sequence: CASSLRPGQRTDTQYF.

This chain connects TRBV7-2 to TRBJ1-2; a possible D gene is TRBD1 (6 bases). The V end was cut by 4 bases, the J end by 4 bases, with 13 bases between. The CDR3 consists of 14 residues. Germline V gene lookup returns CDR1 SGHTA and CDR2 FQGNSA. This chain's CDR3 is CASSSPGGAYGYTF. CDR3 in DNA: TGTGCCAGCAGCTCGCCCGGGGGCGCCTATGGCTACACCTTC.

The chain combines TRBV7-3 with TRBJ1-1; D is perhaps TRBD1 (6 bases). The V end was cut by 2 bases, the J end by 4 bases, with 11 bases between. CDR3 size: 14 residues. Germline V CDR1 and CDR2: SGHTA, FQGTGA. CDR3 bases: TGTGCCAGCAGCTTATTTACAGGGAGCACTGAAGCTTTCTTT. This translates into CASSLFTGSTEAFF.

This chain joins TRBV7-2 and TRBJ1-1; D remains unclear. V lost 2 bases to trimming and J lost 10 bases, with 17 bases between them. Germline V gene sequence: CDR1 SGHTA, CDR2 FQGNSA. The CDR3 has 14 amino acids. Here the CDR3 DNA reads TGTGCCAGCAGCTTACTTTTTAGTGTGCGTTCAGCTTTCTTT. Its translation: CASSLLFSVRSAFF.

The chain recombines TRBV5-1 with TRBJ2-3; D possibly corresponds to TRBD1 (6 bases). The CDR3 extends over 16 amino acids. Trimming pared 0 bases from V and 0 bases from J, leaving 11 bases between. CDR1 and CDR2 (germline): SGHRS, YFSETQ. Here the CDR3 reads CASSLGRDTSTDTQYF. Here the CDR3 DNA reads TGCGCCAGCAGCTTGGGACGGGACACAAGCACAGATACGCAGTATTTT.